These 27 T cell receptor beta chains share one sample of origin, sequenced in a study of molecular identifiers for immune sequencing clone quantification. TCRdb reprocessed the PCR reads via MiXCR and lists one record per CDR3 protein. Among over 35,000 distinct CDR3 sequences, approximately 25% were seen once, and the ten largest hold about 0.93%. Source material: naive CD8+ T cells from blood, with Jurkat cell RNA spiked in. Subset specified: FACS-sorted CD8+CD4-CCR7+CD45RA+ naive T cells. These receptors all come from a human donor in good health. Some libraries in this study had Jurkat cell RNA spiked in.

This clonotype occurred a few times. The gene calls are TRBV12-3 or TRBV12-4 and TRBJ2-3, with D perhaps being TRBD1 or TRBD2 (5 bases each). V was pared by 6 bases and J by 0 bases, with 16 bases between. The CDR3 totals 16 residues. As DNA, the CDR3 is TGTGCCAGCAGGCACTTACCGGGACGGAGCACAGATACGCAGTATTTT. This translates into CASRHLPGRSTDTQYF.

This clonotype was counted at least ten times. The V and J genes are TRBV20-1 and TRBJ1-1; no clear D. Trimming stripped 5 bases from V and 4 bases from J, with 8 bases between. The CDR3 consists of 11 residues. The germline V gene has CDR1 DFQATT and CDR2 SNEGSKA (reference sequence). The CDR3 protein is CSAPWGTEAFF. As DNA, the CDR3 is TGCAGTGCTCCCTGGGGCACTGAAGCTTTCTTT.

The table lists this clonotype with many counts. The genes are TRBV7-3 and TRBJ2-2, with 7 positions matching TRBD2. This CDR3 has 18 residues. CDR1 is SGHTA and CDR2 is FQGTGA in the germline V gene. V shed 0 bases and J 6 bases; nucleotides not matched to a gene: 13. DNA of the CDR3: TGTGCCAGCAGCTTAACGAAGGGGCTAGCGGCTAAGTCCGGGGAGCTGTTTTTT. Protein product: CASSLTKGLAAKSGELFF.

This clonotype was seen ten or more times. This chain uses TRBV29-1 with TRBJ2-7; the match to TRBD1 covers 7 bases. The trim removed 7 bases at V and 0 bases at J, leaving 6 bases unmatched. This CDR3 has 13 amino acids. From germline, CDR1 is SQVTM and CDR2 ANQGSEA. The CDR3 DNA reads as TGCAGCGCCCAGGGGGACCACTCCTACGAGCAGTACTTC. The encoded protein is CSAQGDHSYEQYF.

A note on this clonotype: A much larger clonotype is one base distant, so this may be a read error. The chain recombines TRBV27 with TRBJ1-4; D unclear. Germline V CDR1 and CDR2: MNHEY, SMNVEV (reference sequence). The CDR3 sequence is 16 residues long. The CDR3 protein is CAGSPLRPATNENLFF. DNA of the CDR3: TGTGCCGGCAGTCCGCTACGACCAGCAACTAATGAAAACCTGTTTTTT. Full variable domain (missing parts from reference TRBV27 and TRBJ1-4): EAQVTQNPRYLITVTGKKLTVTCSQNMNHEYMSWYRQDPGLGLRQIYYSMNVEVTDKGDVPEGYKVSRKEKRNFPLILESPSPNQTSLYFCAGSPLRPATNENLFFGSGTQLSVL.

The chain recombines TRBV4-3 with TRBJ2-7, with 11 nucleotides matching TRBD1. The V gene's germline CDR1 is LGHNA and CDR2 YSLEER. V shed 4 bases, J shed 2 bases, and the junction held 4 bases outside the gene matches. The CDR3 is 15 residues long. The CDR3 region is CASSRGTGGTYEQYF. The DNA for the CDR3 is TGCGCCAGCAGCCGAGGGACAGGGGGAACCTACGAGCAGTACTTC.

Turning to this clonotype: This may be a read error: a much more frequent sequence differs by one nucleotide. The chain has TRBV12-3 or TRBV12-4 and TRBJ2-5, with 9 bases lining up with TRBD2. The CDR3 is 16 residues long. The junction had 6 bases not matched to a gene; V was cut back by 2 bases and J by 2 bases. The CDR3 protein is CASSLRGGRDQETQYF. The CDR3 DNA follows: TGTGCCAGCAGTTTACGTGGCGGGAGGGATCAAGAGACCCAGTACTTC.

With respect to this clonotype: A much bigger clone sits one base away, suggesting this may be a read error. V and J are TRBV10-3 and TRBJ2-3; tentatively, D is TRBD1 (6 bases). TRBJ1-5 matches the DNA end more closely, so the J call is doubtful. CDR1 is ENHRY, CDR2 SYGVKD, per germline. The CDR3 sequence is 15 residues long. The CDR3 region has the DNA TGTGCCATCAGTGAAGCGGGGGGGTGGACAGATACGCAGCATTTT. This codes for CAISEAGGWTDTQHF.

About this clonotype itself: This may be a read error, as it is one base from a much larger clone. V gene TRBV2 combines with J gene TRBJ2-5; D is possibly TRBD2 (5 bases). Deletions cut 8 bases from V and 2 bases from J, with 15 bases between. Germline V gives CDR1 SNHLY, CDR2 FYNNEI. The CDR3 runs 14 residues. As DNA, the CDR3 is TGTGCCAGCGGTTTGGAACCGGGGCAAGAGACCCAGTACTTC. It specifies CASGLEPGQETQYF.

This clonotype was recorded many times. The CDR3 sequence: CASSPPLRMNTEAFF. The CDR3 DNA reads as TGTGCCAGCAGCCCCCCCCTCCGGATGAACACTGAAGCTTTCTTT. V usage is TRBV7-9 and J usage is TRBJ1-1, with D uncertain. Trimming took 5 bases from V and 0 from J, leaving 13 bases between them. Germline CDR1 is SEHNR and CDR2 is FQNEAQ (reference sequence). The CDR3 spans 15 residues.

This clonotype has ten or more counts. The rearrangement joins TRBV13 to TRBJ1-1, with 7 bases aligning to TRBD1. Germline V gene lookup returns CDR1 PRHDT and CDR2 FYEKMQ (reference sequence). The V segment lost 0 bases and the J segment 4 bases; nucleotides outside the gene matches: 5. The CDR3 has 15 residues. CDR3 loop: CASSLGLQGVTEAFF. The CDR3 bases are TGTGCCAGCAGCTTAGGCCTTCAGGGGGTCACTGAAGCTTTCTTT.

Ten or more counts support this clonotype. The rearrangement uses TRBV5-5 and TRBJ1-5; D unclear. Per germline, CDR1 SGHKS and CDR2 YYEKEE (reference sequence). The CDR3 is 13 amino acids. The V end was cut by 2 bases, the J end by 3 bases, with 6 bases between. The CDR3 spells CASSFNNNQPQHF. Written as DNA, the CDR3 is TGTGCCAGCAGCTTCAATAACAATCAGCCCCAGCATTTT. Using reference TRBV5-5 and TRBJ1-5 for the parts outside the CDR3, the full variable domain is DAGVTQSPTHLIKTRGQQVTLRCSPISGHKSVSWYQQVLGQGPQFIFQYYEKEERGRGNFPDRFSARQFPNYSSELNVNALLLGDSALYLCASSFNNNQPQHFGDGTRLSIL.

This clonotype appeared many times. The chain carries TRBV20-1 and TRBJ2-3; tentatively, D is TRBD1 or TRBD2 (5 bases each). The V and J ends lost 5 bases and 1 base respectively, with 16 bases between them. Germline V CDR1 and CDR2: DFQATT, SNEGSKA (reference sequence). The CDR3 length is 15 residues. The DNA of the CDR3 is TGCAGTGCTCCTCTAACGACGGGACGCACAGATACGCAGTATTTT. Protein: CSAPLTTGRTDTQYF.

There are many counts of this clonotype. The rearrangement links TRBV7-3 to TRBJ2-1; TRBD2 matches 8 bases. V lost 5 bases to trimming and J lost 8 bases; unmatched junction nucleotides: 11. CDR3 length equals 15 residues. Per the germline V gene, CDR1 is SGHTA and CDR2 is FQGTGA. The CDR3 region is CASSIGTGGPHEQFF. The CDR3 nucleotides are TGTGCCAGCAGCATAGGAACGGGAGGGCCCCATGAGCAGTTCTTC.

This clonotype was seen many times. The rearrangement uses TRBV20-1 and TRBJ2-2; 7 nucleotides align to TRBD2. Germline V gives CDR1 DFQATT, CDR2 SNEGSKA (reference sequence). The junction had 8 bases not matched to a gene; V was cut back by 0 bases and J by 4 bases. This CDR3 comprises 16 residues. The CDR3 coding sequence is TGCAGTGCTAGAGATCGGGAGGCCGCCGGCACCGGGGAGCTGTTTTTT. It is translated as CSARDREAAGTGELFF.

This clonotype was counted a few times. The chain combines TRBV29-1 with TRBJ2-2; TRBD2 aligns across 7 bases. The V and J ends lost 4 bases and 4 bases, in that order; junction bases with no gene match: 12. The CDR3 contains 16 residues. Germline V gives CDR1 SQVTM, CDR2 ANQGSEA. CDR3 loop: CSVVDGGEGSTGELFF. CDR3 sequence (DNA): TGCAGCGTTGTAGATGGCGGGGAGGGGAGCACCGGGGAGCTGTTTTTT.

As concerns this clonotype: Being one base from a much bigger clone, this may be a read error. This chain connects TRBV3-1 to TRBJ1-3; no clear D. The length of the CDR3 is 15 residues. Germline CDR1 LGHDT, CDR2 YNNKEL (reference sequence). The CDR3 loop reads CASSHSREPGNTMYF. The CDR3 DNA reads TGTGCCAGCAGCCATTCAAGAGAGCCTGGAAACACCATGTATTTT.

This clonotype was seen many times. The V and J genes are TRBV4-1 and TRBJ1-5; 9 bases fit TRBD1. V was clipped by 1 base and J by 6 bases; unmatched bases: 7. Germline lookup yields CDR1 MGHRA and CDR2 YSYEKL. CDR3 length: 16 amino acids. Written as DNA, the CDR3 is TGCGCCAGCAGCCAAGTGACAGGGGGATTGGGTCAGCCCCAGCATTTT. It specifies CASSQVTGGLGQPQHF.

This clonotype was counted only a few times. The V gene is TRBV29-1, the J gene TRBJ1-1; TRBD1 matches 10 bases. J lost 3 bases, V lost 4 bases, and 5 bases had no gene match. The V gene's germline CDR1 is SQVTM and CDR2 ANQGSEA. The CDR3 is made up of 14 amino acids. CDR3 coding DNA: TGCAGCGTTGCCGGGACAGGGGTCTACACTGAAGCTTTCTTT. Residues: CSVAGTGVYTEAFF. Based on the CDR3 plus reference TRBV29-1 and TRBJ1-1, the full variable domain is SAVISQKPSRDICQRGTSLTIQCQVDSQVTMMFWYRQQPGQSLTLIATANQGSEATYESGFVIDKFPISRPNLTFSTLTVSNMSPEDSSIYLCSVAGTGVYTEAFFGQGTRLTVV.

At least ten counts were recorded for this clonotype. In DNA, the CDR3 is TGCAGTGCTAGAGAATTGAGGGGCCCCAATCAGCCCCAGCATTTT. It codes for CSARELRGPNQPQHF. The chain recombines TRBV20-1 with TRBJ1-5; TRBD1 might be the D (5 bases). CDR3 size: 15 residues. V was shortened by 0 bases and J by 3 bases, with 12 bases between the two germline ends. Germline values: CDR1 DFQATT, CDR2 SNEGSKA (reference sequence).

On this clonotype itself: The junction departs from the called germline gene at one end, perhaps through a read error. The rearrangement uses TRBV7-2 and TRBJ2-1; no definite D call. CDR3 length equals 14 residues. Looked up from germline, CDR1 is SGHTA and CDR2 is FQGNSA. The CDR3 loop reads CVSSLDRVNNEQFF. Written as DNA, the CDR3 is TGTGTCAGCAGCTTAGATAGGGTTAACAATGAGCAGTTCTTC.

This clonotype occurred many times. CDR3 nucleotides: TGTGCCAGCAGTTACAGCGGGGGATATCAGCCCCAGCATTTT. Translating it yields CASSYSGGYQPQHF. This chain connects TRBV6-2 or TRBV6-3 to TRBJ1-5; perhaps TRBD1 as D (5 bases). The CDR3 is 14 amino acids. Germline values: CDR1 MNHEY, CDR2 SVGEGT. V was shortened by 2 bases and J by 5 bases, with 10 bases between the two germline ends.

About this clonotype: A much bigger clone sits one base away, suggesting this may be a read error. This chain joins TRBV27 and TRBJ2-3; no clear D gene. The CDR3 consists of 11 residues. Germline CDR1 is MNHEY and CDR2 is SMNVEV (reference sequence). In DNA form, the CDR3 reads TGTGCCGGCAGTTTTGGGGTTTCGCAGTATTTT. Its protein product is CAGSFGVSQYF.

Regarding this clonotype: This may arise from a read error, as a much more abundant clone is one base away. CDR3 amino acids: CASSLYHGRGAGEQYF. Here the CDR3 DNA reads TGTGCCAGCAGCTTATACCACGGACGGGGAGCTGGCGAGCAGTACTTC. V is TRBV11-2 and J is TRBJ2-7; D is perhaps TRBD2 (5 bases). The CDR3 sequence is 16 residues long. Trimming took 2 bases from V and 6 from J, leaving 20 bases between them. Germline-derived CDR1 and CDR2 are SGHAT and FQNNGV.

This chain connects TRBV12-3 or TRBV12-4 to TRBJ2-7; the D gene is possibly TRBD1 (5 bases). This CDR3 is 16 amino acids long. V was trimmed by 2 bases and J by 3 bases, leaving 17 bases between them. The CDR3 here is CASSLRRTGPFYEQYF. In DNA form, the CDR3 reads TGTGCCAGCAGTTTAAGGAGAACAGGACCATTCTACGAGCAGTACTTC.

This clonotype has at least ten counts. The rearrangement uses TRBV28 and TRBJ2-7, with 7 bases matching TRBD2. The ends lost 2 bases at V and 4 bases at J; junction bases unmatched: 8. Germline V gene lookup returns CDR1 MDHEN and CDR2 SYDVKM. CDR3 size: 15 residues. The CDR3 region is CASSLPNGGGYEQYF. The DNA for the CDR3 is TGTGCCAGCAGTTTACCGAATGGGGGGGGTTACGAGCAGTACTTC.

Many counts were recorded for this clonotype. V usage is TRBV5-6 and J usage is TRBJ1-1; possibly TRBD1 for D (6 bases). Germline CDR1 reads SGHDT; CDR2 reads YYEEEE. The CDR3 is 15 amino acids. Trimming cost V 0 bases and J 6 bases, with 15 bases left between them. This chain's CDR3 is CASSLVGGRYAEAFF. In DNA, the CDR3 is TGTGCCAGCAGCTTGGTAGGGGGAAGGTACGCTGAAGCTTTCTTT.